One and the same sample provided the 23 T cell receptor beta chains below, sequenced in a study of human T cells and chemical hapten exposure. One entry per CDR3 protein, called by TCRdb with MiXCR from the RACE reads. The sample includes about 110,000 distinct CDR3 sequences, roughly a tenth of them seen just once. Time point here: patch test 2, 6 weeks after DPC sensitization. The treatment: therapeutic diphenylcyclopropenone sensitization with weekly scalp DPC. Sequenced here: whole blood, sampled in connection with sensitization to the hapten diphenylcyclopropenone (DPC). The receptors were gathered from a woman aged 40-49 years with alopecia areata. Some clones in this sample may be carry-over from other donors' samples.

The CDR3 nucleotides read TGTGCCACCAGTCATTGGGACAGTCTCGATACGCAGTATTTT. Its translation: CATSHWDSLDTQYF. This chain connects TRBV24-1 to TRBJ2-3; 7 bases map to TRBD1. The V and J ends lost 6 bases and 6 bases, in that order; junction bases with no gene match: 8. Germline V gene data show CDR1 as KGHDR and CDR2 as SFDVKD. This CDR3 has 14 amino acids.

V usage is TRBV5-1 and J usage is TRBJ1-1; 8 bases align to TRBD1. CDR1 and CDR2 from the germline V gene are SGHRS and YFSETQ. The V and J ends lost 4 bases and 7 bases, in that order; junction bases with no gene match: 6. The CDR3 runs 13 residues. CDR3 in DNA: TGCGCCAGCAGCATGGGACAGGACGATGAAGCTTTCTTT. This codes for CASSMGQDDEAFF.

This clonotype was detected many times. The V gene is TRBV6-5, the J gene TRBJ1-1; no clear D. The CDR3 runs to 16 residues. Germline V CDR1 and CDR2: MNHEY, SVGAGI. V was trimmed by 6 bases and J by 1 base, leaving 18 bases between them. CDR3 nucleotides: TGTGCCAGCAGGGGCCTGGCGGGCGGAGCGAACACTGAAGCTTTCTTT. Amino acids: CASRGLAGGANTEAFF.

This clonotype was seen more than once but under ten times. V gene TRBV30 combines with J gene TRBJ1-4; no reliable D call. CDR1 and CDR2 (germline): GTSNPN, SVGIG (reference sequence). The ends were cut back, 0 bases at V and 6 bases at J, with 2 bases in the middle. This CDR3 spans 11 amino acids. CDR3 region: CAWSVDEKLFF. The CDR3 coding sequence is TGTGCCTGGAGTGTAGATGAAAAACTGTTTTTT.

This chain connects TRBV10-2 to TRBJ2-1, with a tentative D call TRBD2 (6 bases). The germline V gene encodes CDR1 WSHSY and CDR2 SAAADI. This CDR3 contains 14 residues. V lost 4 bases and J 10 bases, leaving 17 bases between the germline ends. The CDR3 region is CASSVRGEHHEQFF. CDR3 sequence (DNA): TGCGCCAGCAGTGTGCGCGGGGAGCATCACGAGCAGTTCTTC.

This clonotype was seen a handful of times. The V gene is TRBV6-2 or TRBV6-3, the J gene TRBJ2-7; TRBD1 aligns across 11 bases. The CDR3 runs to 14 residues. V trimming: 10 bases; J trimming: 5 bases; junction bases outside the gene matches: 10. Germline V gene data show CDR1 as MNHEY and CDR2 as SVGEGT. The CDR3 here is CATPPGQGDHEQYF. The CDR3 DNA follows: TGTGCCACACCTCCGGGACAGGGGGACCACGAGCAGTACTTC.

This clonotype was counted a few times. The gene calls are TRBV5-5 and TRBJ1-5; D gene uncertain. The V end lost 2 bases, the J end lost 9 bases, and 12 bases lay between the germline ends. CDR1 is SGHKS, CDR2 YYEKEE, per germline (reference sequence). CDR3 length: 13 residues. CDR3 DNA sequence: TGTGCCAGCAGCTTTGGTGCGGGAGGGCCCCAGCATTTT. It yields the protein CASSFGAGGPQHF.

The table lists this clonotype with many counts. The rearrangement joins TRBV9 to TRBJ2-2, with a possible D match to TRBD2 (6 bases). Germline loops: CDR1 SGDLS, CDR2 YYNGEE. V shed 7 bases and J shed 5 bases, with 9 bases lying between them. This CDR3 is 12 amino acids long. The CDR3 is CASGRGTGELFF. CDR3 sequence (DNA): TGTGCCAGCGGACGGGGGACCGGGGAGCTGTTTTTT.

In this sample, this clonotype turned up a few times. V and J are TRBV2 and TRBJ2-1, with D perhaps matching TRBD1 (6 bases). Deletions cut 10 bases from V and 8 bases from J, with 18 bases between. This CDR3 has 13 residues. The germline CDR1 and CDR2 sequences are SNHLY and FYNNEI. CDR3 nucleotide sequence: TGTGCCACCGATCCGCAGGGGATCTATGAGCAGTTCTTC. It codes for CATDPQGIYEQFF.

This clonotype was observed a few times. The chain combines TRBV28 with TRBJ2-7; D is unresolved. From germline, CDR1 is MDHEN and CDR2 SYDVKM. The CDR3 contains 13 residues. Between the trimmed V and J ends, which lost 8 bases and 6 bases, there was a span of 17 bases. The CDR3, as DNA: TGTGCCAGCCGAGACCGGCTCCAGGTCGAGCAGTACTTC. It codes for CASRDRLQVEQYF.

The V gene is TRBV10-3, the J gene TRBJ1-1; D may be TRBD1 (6 bases). The CDR3 is 15 residues long. The germline CDR1 and CDR2 sequences are ENHRY and SYGVKD. V was clipped by 5 bases and J by 4 bases, with 17 bases between them. Here the CDR3 reads CAISSREEGGTEAFF. The CDR3 DNA is TGTGCCATCAGTTCCAGAGAGGAGGGGGGCACTGAAGCTTTCTTT.

This clonotype showed up just a few times. The chain links TRBV5-5 to TRBJ2-6; D is unresolved. Deletions cut 0 bases from V and 0 bases from J, with 4 bases between. CDR1 is SGHKS and CDR2 is YYEKEE in the germline V gene (reference sequence). This CDR3 region has 15 residues. CDR3 sequence: CASSLGISGANVLTF. The CDR3 DNA is TGTGCCAGCAGCTTGGGAATCTCTGGGGCCAACGTCCTGACTTTC.

The chain recombines TRBV11-2 with TRBJ2-4, with D unclear. Per germline, CDR1 SGHAT and CDR2 FQNNGV. This CDR3 is 15 amino acids long. Deletions cut 5 bases from V and 0 bases from J, with 11 bases between. The CDR3 sequence is CASSPVRLAKNIQYF. The CDR3 coding sequence is TGTGCCAGCAGCCCGGTTCGGCTAGCCAAAAACATTCAGTACTTC.

This clonotype was recorded many times. The V and J genes are TRBV7-2 and TRBJ2-7; tentative D call: TRBD1 (6 bases). Germline assignment: CDR1 SGHTA and CDR2 FQGNSA. This CDR3 has 13 amino acids. The germline V and J ends were trimmed by 7 bases and 5 bases, with 15 bases remaining between them. Written as DNA, the CDR3 is TGTGCCAGCACCGAAGGGGGTTTCGACGAGCAGTACTTC. Its protein product is CASTEGGFDEQYF.

This clonotype was seen a handful of times. V and J are TRBV6-1 and TRBJ2-4; D might be TRBD1 or TRBD2, each matching 5 bases. Germline lookup yields CDR1 MNHNS and CDR2 SASEGT. V was shortened by 8 bases and J by 7 bases, with 18 bases between the two germline ends. This CDR3 spans 14 amino acids. The DNA of the CDR3 is TGTGCCAGCCCTTTCGGGACGTTAGATAACATTCAGTACTTC. Its protein product is CASPFGTLDNIQYF.

The chain carries TRBV3-1 and TRBJ1-1; D is ambiguous. This CDR3 has 11 residues. Germline V gene data show CDR1 as LGHDT and CDR2 as YNNKEL (reference sequence). The V end lost 1 base, the J end lost 6 bases, and 3 bases lay between the germline ends. The chain's CDR3 is CASSQGPEAFF. The CDR3, as DNA: TGTGCCAGCAGCCAAGGGCCTGAAGCTTTCTTT. Looking up the rest from reference TRBV3-1 and TRBJ1-1 gives the full variable domain: DTAVSQTPKYLVTQMGNDKSIKCEQNLGHDTMYWYKQDSKKFLKIMFSYNNKELIINETVPNRFSPKSPDKAHLNLHINSLELGDSAVYFCASSQGPEAFFGQGTRLTVV.

This clonotype was observed a handful of times. J is TRBJ2-5 and V is TRBV6-2 or TRBV6-3, with D hard to call. The CDR3 extends over 12 amino acids. V dropped 0 bases and J dropped 7 bases, with 6 bases sitting between them. CDR1 MNHEY and CDR2 SVGEGT come from the germline V gene. CDR3 in amino acids: CASSYSMGTQYF. CDR3 nucleotides: TGTGCCAGCAGTTACTCAATGGGGACCCAGTACTTC.

Many counts were recorded for this clonotype. The chain joins TRBV29-1 to TRBJ1-2, with D maybe TRBD1 (5 bases). Germline loops: CDR1 SQVTM, CDR2 ANQGSEA. The CDR3 is made up of 11 amino acids. DNA of the CDR3: TGCAGTGCTGGGGGGTTGGAAGGCTACACCTTC. Protein product: CSAGGLEGYTF. Variable domain in full (rest from reference TRBV29-1 and TRBJ1-2): SAVISQKPSRDICQRGTSLTIQCQVDSQVTMMFWYRQQPGQSLTLIATANQGSEATYESGFVIDKFPISRPNLTFSTLTVSNMSPEDSSIYLCSAGGLEGYTFGSGTRLTVV.

The chain couples TRBV12-3 or TRBV12-4 to TRBJ1-1; 8 positions agree with TRBD1. The CDR3 sequence is 14 residues long. V shed 5 bases, J shed 3 bases, and the junction held 5 bases outside the gene matches. The CDR3 loop reads CASSPSGGHTEAFF. The CDR3 DNA reads TGTGCCAGCAGTCCTTCAGGGGGCCACACTGAAGCTTTCTTT.

This clonotype was found a few times. V usage is TRBV7-2 and J usage is TRBJ1-5, with D hard to call. Germline lookup yields CDR1 SGHTA and CDR2 FQGNSA. CDR3 length: 15 residues. Deletions cut 1 base from V and 2 bases from J, with 9 bases between. The DNA for the CDR3 is TGTGCCAGCAGCTTAGAGGCAAGACGCAATCAGCCCCAGCATTTT. Amino acids: CASSLEARRNQPQHF.

This sequence joins TRBV3-1 and TRBJ2-7; 12 bases fit TRBD2. Germline assignment: CDR1 LGHDT and CDR2 YNNKEL (reference sequence). The CDR3 contains 16 residues. J lost 1 base, V lost 4 bases, and 5 bases had no gene match. DNA of the CDR3: TGTGCCAGCAGCCGTGGACTAGCGGGGTATTCCTACGAGCAGTACTTC. Translating gives CASSRGLAGYSYEQYF.

The rearrangement links TRBV20-1 to TRBJ2-7, with 10 bases matching TRBD1. CDR3 length: 13 amino acids. The J segment lost 8 bases and the V segment lost 5 bases, leaving 9 bases of the junction unmatched. CDR1 and CDR2 from the germline V gene are DFQATT and SNEGSKA (reference sequence). The CDR3 reads CSADRDRGYKQYF. The CDR3 coding sequence is TGCAGTGCTGACCGGGACAGGGGATACAAGCAGTACTTC.

This clonotype was picked up a small number of times. The rearrangement joins TRBV24-1 to TRBJ2-7; 7 bases line up with TRBD1. Germline CDR1 reads KGHDR; CDR2 reads SFDVKD. The CDR3 covers 13 residues. V lost 5 bases and J lost 3; bases outside the gene matches: 3. CDR3 residues: CATSAPGGYEQYF. The CDR3 coding sequence is TGTGCCACCAGTGCCCCAGGGGGCTACGAGCAGTACTTC.